This T cell receptor (beta chain) is from a study of T cell responses to AZD1222 COVID-19 vaccine (dated by TCRdb to about 2021). The study in broad terms: TCR sequencing was performed for 230 to 250 trial participants, of whom around 200 were given two doses of AZD1222 and around 25 were given two doses of MenACWY control vaccine. Trial participants were enrolled by age into subgroups of 18-55, 56-69 and 70-plus years, and approximately 150, 30 and 60 TCR-sequenced participants, respectively, were included in these subgroups. The paper as a whole reports these results and caveats: CD4 TCRs associated with the vaccine covered the entire spike protein, and the dominant responses were in regions 160-218 and 743-854. In the small 56-69-year group, the increase in depth fell short of significance, most likely because of low power. Participants were mostly white British, with more females than males. The authors suggested clonal diversity may have been underestimated. Nearly half of unique spike-specific TCRs reportedly recognized epitopes outside regions mutated in the B.1.351 and B.1.1.7 variants. Conclusions about previously exposed vaccinees are limited, since just six AZD1222 recipients were seropositive for SARS-CoV-2 at baseline. After two AZD1222 doses, spike-specific TCR breadth and depth were significantly higher than at day 0 and than in MenACWY recipients. No day 14 peak-response samples were available, so repertoires were characterized only after the peak T cell response.

CDR3 length: 14 amino acids, cysteine to phenylalanine. Of the read, only the CDR3 DNA is kept; its 42 bases are in frame from base 1. V was cut back by 5 bases and J by 1 base, leaving a gap of 11 bases between them. Per the germline V gene (reference sequence), SGHNT is the CDR1 and YYREEE is the CDR2. The CDR3 regions of human TCRbeta chains were analyzed by immunosequencing. The authors' analysis ran thus. Repertoire TCRs were checked for matches against a reference library of SARS-CoV-2-specific TCRs that had been generated using the MIRA antigen-specificity platform. Breadth was defined as the fraction of unique TCRs that were SARS-CoV-2-associated, and depth was defined as the fraction of total T cells that were SARS-CoV-2-associated. Using the MIRA data, every spike-specific TCR was mapped to the spike region that the TCR reacted to and assigned to either a CD4 or a CD8 class. Log10-transformed breadth and depth values were compared by one-way ANOVA with Sidak's multiple comparisons tests. TCRdb provides this immuneACCESS table in a form limited to in-frame rearrangements. Some clones are lacking; in checked studies, under half of them reflect an unresolved V gene, and why the rest are absent is not known. V, J and clone size were drawn from that table, and D and trimming were deduced from the DNA. The sample table contains over 150,000 clones; only one count was recorded for around 85% of them. The ten most abundant clones make up 0.85% to 1.2% of the sample.

The sample holds a few counts of this clone. Its antigen is still unknown. No base qualities exist here, and no much larger clone lies one base off it. Taken with the paper, the label for time point translates to: about 28 days (+/-7) after the second vaccine dose. Because spike-specific TCR depth and breadth did not differ between the two schedules, AZD1222 recipients who got a second dose at roughly 4 weeks were pooled with those who got a second dose at roughly 12 weeks. Vaccinee samples came from UK trials COV001 and COV002, including a single-blind randomized controlled phase 2/3 trial of AZD1222 (ChAdOx1 nCoV-19) in healthy adults. For TCRbeta chain sequencing, PBMC samples were collected from trial participants at day 0 and at day 28 after the second dose.

The chain links TRBV5-4 with TRBJ2-3; the D gene is perhaps TRBD2, from 6 matching bases. The sequence was collected from an adult who received the AZD1222 COVID-19 vaccine. Sequencing was performed on peripheral blood, taken 28 days after the second AZD1222 dose. The CDR3 here reads CASSFPGGTDTQYF. The nucleotide sequence is given as TGTGCCAGCAGTTTCCCGGGGGGCACAGATACGCAGTATTTT.